The 18 T cell receptor beta chains below were found in one sample sequenced in a study of metastatic and nonmetastatic thyroid tumors. Patients were all untreated before their thyroid surgery. MiXCR was used by TCRdb to re-call the PCR reads. Among about 15,000 clones, 24% were seen once, and the ten largest hold around 8.1%. Sequences were obtained from tumor tissue. Receptors originate from a female donor with papillary thyroid cancer or a benign thyroid nodule (not recorded which). Some clones in this sample may be carry-over from other donors' samples.

This sequence joins TRBV4-1 and TRBJ1-5, with a possible D match to TRBD1 (6 bases). Germline lookup yields CDR1 MGHRA and CDR2 YSYEKL. This CDR3 is 14 amino acids long. V was trimmed by 3 bases and J by 3 bases, leaving 9 bases between them. This CDR3 is CASSQGHFNQPQHF. CDR3 bases: TGCGCCAGCAGCCAGGGACACTTCAATCAGCCCCAGCATTTT.

The sample holds many counts of this clone. The junction departs from the called germline gene at one end, perhaps through a read error. V and J are TRBV5-4 and TRBJ2-2, with 10 positions matching TRBD2. There are 16 residues in the CDR3. The germline V gene encodes CDR1 SGHNT and CDR2 YYREEE (reference sequence). The CDR3 DNA reads TGTGCCAGCAGCCCGGGACTAGCGCTGAACACCGGGGAGCCGTTTTTT. Amino acid sequence: CASSPGLALNTGEPFF.

This sequence joins TRBV10-3 and TRBJ2-7; TRBD2 might be the D (5 bases). This CDR3 spans 15 amino acids. Trimming removed 3 bases at V and 0 bases at J, with 12 bases between. The germline CDR1 and CDR2 sequences are ENHRY and SYGVKD. The CDR3 loop is CAISDPPRDSYEQYF. The CDR3 DNA reads TGTGCCATCAGTGACCCACCCCGGGACTCCTACGAGCAGTACTTC.

There are many counts of this clone. The chain has TRBV4-2 and TRBJ1-4; 7 bases line up with TRBD1. The CDR3 consists of 17 residues. The V segment lost 6 bases and the J segment 6 bases; nucleotides outside the gene matches: 16. Germline V lookup: CDR1 LGHNA, CDR2 YNFKEQ. The CDR3: CASRHAKTGTVDEKLFF. For the CDR3, the DNA is TGTGCCAGCAGACATGCTAAAACCGGGACAGTGGATGAAAAACTGTTTTTT.

This clone was recorded at least ten times. A much larger clone differs from this one at a single base, so this may be a read error. Other DNA sequences of this sample code for an identical CDR3. The chain is built from TRBV24-1 and TRBJ1-3, with 7 nucleotides matching TRBD1. There are 12 residues in the CDR3. Germline-derived CDR1 and CDR2 are KGHDR and SFDVKD. The CDR3 region has the DNA TGTGGGGGGGACAGCACTGGAAACACCATATACTTT. This gives the protein CGGDSTGNTIYF.

This clone was counted many times. This chain uses TRBV7-2 with TRBJ1-4; D not resolved. Germline-derived CDR1 and CDR2 are SGHTA and FQGNSA. This CDR3 is 15 amino acids long. Trimming cost V 1 base and J 0 bases, with 6 bases left between them. CDR3 residues: CASSLEAPTNEKLFF. The CDR3 DNA is TGTGCCAGCAGCTTAGAGGCGCCAACTAATGAAAAACTGTTTTTT.

V gene TRBV5-1 combines with J gene TRBJ2-7; TRBD2 matches 8 bases. The germline CDR1 and CDR2 sequences are SGHRS and YFSETQ. V shed 2 bases and J 3 bases; nucleotides not matched to a gene: 7. The CDR3 is 15 residues long. The CDR3 DNA follows: TGCGCCAGCAGCTTCGGCGGGGGGCACAACTACGAGCAGTACTTC. Its translation is CASSFGGGHNYEQYF.

In regard to this clone: The conserved closing phenylalanine or tryptophan is absent in this CDR3, likely reflecting a read error. It is unclear where the CDR3 begins or ends on the DNA, so no DNA is shown, and the CDR3 is as TCRdb lists it. The rearrangement uses TRBV15 and TRBJ2-1; the table's D call, TRBD1, was not checked against the DNA. The germline V gene has CDR1 LNHNV and CDR2 YYDKDF (reference sequence). The CDR3 is 10 residues long, counting both termini. This CDR3 is CATSTDPPAL.

This clone was recorded at least ten times. The genes are TRBV20-1 and TRBJ2-1; 13 positions match TRBD2. V lost 6 bases to trimming and J lost 9 bases; unmatched junction nucleotides: 11. Germline CDR1 is DFQATT and CDR2 is SNEGSKA (reference sequence). This CDR3 is 15 amino acids long. Here the CDR3 reads CSATQTSGRGGEQFF. DNA for the CDR3: TGCAGTGCCACCCAAACTAGCGGGAGGGGCGGTGAGCAGTTCTTC.

The chain uses TRBV5-1 and TRBJ2-1, with 9 positions matching TRBD1. V was clipped by 0 bases and J by 7 bases; unmatched bases: 8. This CDR3 has 16 residues. Per the germline V gene, CDR1 is SGHRS and CDR2 is YFSETQ. The CDR3: CASSLEQGARSNEQFF. In DNA, the CDR3 is TGCGCCAGCAGCTTGGAACAGGGGGCTAGGTCGAATGAGCAGTTCTTC. The full variable domain, in which reference TRBV5-1 and TRBJ2-1 provide the parts outside the CDR3, is KAGVTQTPRYLIKTRGQQVTLSCSPISGHRSVSWYQQTPGQGLQFLFEYFSETQRNKGNFPGRFSGRQFSNSRSEMNVSTLELGDSALYLCASSLEQGARSNEQFFGPGTRLTVL.

About this clone: A much larger clone sits a single nucleotide away, making a read error possible. CDR3 in DNA: TGCGCCAGCAGCCAAGGGACAGGAAAACTGAACACTGAAGCTCTCTTT. The encoded protein is CASSQGTGKLNTEALF. This rearrangement joins TRBV4-1 to TRBJ1-1, with TRBD1 matching 7 bases. This CDR3 has 16 residues. The V gene's germline CDR1 is MGHRA and CDR2 YSYEKL.

In this sample, this clone is medium-sized (0.01 to 0.1%). The chain has TRBV6-2 or TRBV6-3 and TRBJ2-7, with D perhaps matching TRBD2 (5 bases). V was cut by 2 bases and J by 1 base, with 12 bases left in between. Germline CDR1 and CDR2: MNHEY and SVGEGT. The CDR3 spans 15 residues. CDR3: CASSYAGRSSYEQYF. In DNA form, the CDR3 reads TGTGCCAGCAGTTACGCGGGCAGGTCTTCCTACGAGCAGTACTTC.

This clone was recorded once. This CDR3 reads CASSLGTNQPQHF. In DNA form, the CDR3 reads TGTGCCAGCAGCTTAGGGACAAATCAGCCCCAGCATTTT. The V call is TRBV11-3, the J call TRBJ1-5; maybe TRBD1 (5 bases). This CDR3 region has 13 residues. Germline CDR1 reads SGHNT; CDR2 reads YENEEA. V gave up 1 base and J gave up 4 bases, with 5 bases separating them.

The J gene is TRBJ2-7, the V gene TRBV11-2; no clear D gene. The V gene's germline CDR1 is SGHAT and CDR2 FQNNGV. The V and J ends lost 6 bases and 6 bases respectively, with 9 bases between them. The CDR3 extends over 11 amino acids. The CDR3 reads CASSVTSEQYF. The CDR3 region has the DNA TGTGCCAGCAGTGTAACCAGCGAGCAGTACTTC.

This clone was seen many times. Other nucleotide sequences from this sample produce the same CDR3. V is TRBV20-1 and J is TRBJ1-5; TRBD1 is a possible D gene (5 bases). V lost 3 bases to trimming and J lost 11 bases, with 26 bases between them. Germline CDR1 DFQATT, CDR2 SNEGSKA (reference sequence). The CDR3 is made up of 16 amino acids. CDR3 coding DNA: TGCAGTGCTAGCGAGGCGGACGGGATGGGGAGGGGAGCCCAGCATTTT. It codes for CSASEADGMGRGAQHF.

The chain is built from TRBV9 and TRBJ2-7; 7 bases align to TRBD1. Germline CDR1 reads SGDLS; CDR2 reads YYNGEE. The CDR3 extends over 13 amino acids. Losses at the gene ends were 4 bases for V and 3 bases for J; bases not matched to a gene: 4. CDR3 in DNA: TGTGCCAGCAGCAACAGGGGAATCTACGAGCAGTACTTC. Translated, it gives CASSNRGIYEQYF.

The V gene is TRBV7-3, the J gene TRBJ1-1; maybe TRBD1 (5 bases). Germline loops: CDR1 SGHTA, CDR2 FQGTGA. V was pared by 5 bases and J by 4 bases, with 14 bases between. This CDR3 contains 14 residues. Here the CDR3 DNA reads TGTGCCAGCAGCCCTAGTGGGGGAAGCACTGAAGCTTTCTTT. Protein product: CASSPSGGSTEAFF.

This clone was counted many times. The chain joins TRBV7-2 to TRBJ2-3; TRBD2 is a possible D gene (5 bases). CDR1 SGHTA and CDR2 FQGNSA come from the germline V gene. Trimming shortened V by 4 bases and J by 0 bases, and 11 bases separated the two germline ends. The CDR3 is 15 amino acids. The CDR3 DNA follows: TGTGCCAGCAGCTCCGGACTCCCGAGCACAGATACGCAGTATTTT. Protein sequence: CASSSGLPSTDTQYF.